The next 26 T cell receptor beta chains were all read from a single sample in a study of T cell repertoires in cytomegalovirus infection. TCRdb fed the reads into MiXCR, producing one record per CDR3 protein. The table has hundreds of thousands of distinct CDR3 sequences, around 32% seen once. Antigen specificity for these receptors is unknown. Sequenced material: cultured PBMCs, taken from culture after CMV antigen stimulation. The receptors derive from a human donor in good health (CMV status not recorded). Some clones in this sample may be carry-over from other donors' samples.

This clonotype was seen ten or more times. The chain combines TRBV7-2 with TRBJ1-3, with D possibly matching TRBD1 (5 bases). The V end lost 5 bases, the J end lost 0 bases, and 11 bases lay between the germline ends. Germline-derived CDR1 and CDR2 are SGHTA and FQGNSA. The CDR3 spans 15 residues. This CDR3 reads CASSPTASSGNTIYF. Written as DNA, the CDR3 is TGTGCCAGCAGCCCGACAGCGAGCTCTGGAAACACCATATATTTT. Full variable domain (remainder filled in from reference TRBV7-2 and TRBJ1-3): GAGVSQSPSNKVTEKGKDVELRCDPISGHTALYWYRQSLGQGLEFLIYFQGNSAPDKSGLPSDRFSAERTGGSVSTLTIQRTQQEDSAVYLCASSPTASSGNTIYFGEGSWLTVV.

This clonotype was found a few times. The gene calls are TRBV7-2 and TRBJ2-5; 14 bases fit TRBD2. The V segment lost 5 bases and the J segment 2 bases; nucleotides outside the gene matches: 4. The CDR3 totals 16 residues. Germline V gene sequence: CDR1 SGHTA, CDR2 FQGNSA. The CDR3 coding sequence is TGTGCCAGCAGCGGCCGGACTAGCGGGAGGCAAGAGACCCAGTACTTC. This sequence encodes CASSGRTSGRQETQYF. Full variable domain (remainder filled in from reference TRBV7-2 and TRBJ2-5): GAGVSQSPSNKVTEKGKDVELRCDPISGHTALYWYRQSLGQGLEFLIYFQGNSAPDKSGLPSDRFSAERTGGSVSTLTIQRTQQEDSAVYLCASSGRTSGRQETQYFGPGTRLLVL.

Only a few counts were recorded for this clonotype. This sequence joins TRBV24-1 and TRBJ2-3; 13 positions match TRBD2. The J segment lost 6 bases and the V segment lost 7 bases, leaving 9 bases of the junction unmatched. The germline gives CDR1 KGHDR, CDR2 SFDVKD. The CDR3 covers 16 residues. CDR3 sequence reads: CATSQGLAGPRDTQYF. The CDR3 bases are TGTGCCACCAGCCAGGGACTAGCGGGGCCAAGGGATACGCAGTATTTT.

This rearrangement joins TRBV25-1 to TRBJ1-2; possibly TRBD1 for D (6 bases). Germline CDR1 is MGHDK and CDR2 is SYGVNS. The germline V and J ends were trimmed by 3 bases and 4 bases, with 9 bases remaining between them. The CDR3 runs 13 residues. The CDR3 reads CASSEGAGYGYTF. The CDR3 coding sequence is TGTGCCAGCAGTGAGGGGGCCGGCTATGGCTACACCTTC.

This clonotype was seen ten or more times. The rearrangement uses TRBV7-2 and TRBJ1-1, with unresolved D. Germline V gene sequence: CDR1 SGHTA, CDR2 FQGNSA. V lost 4 bases and J lost 6, with 12 bases in between. The CDR3 has 13 amino acids. CDR3 bases: TGTGCCAGCAGCTCACCCCCAAGGCCTGAAGCTTTCTTT. This translates into CASSSPPRPEAFF. The variable domain in full, with the rest retrieved from reference TRBV7-2 and TRBJ1-1, is GAGVSQSPSNKVTEKGKDVELRCDPISGHTALYWYRQSLGQGLEFLIYFQGNSAPDKSGLPSDRFSAERTGGSVSTLTIQRTQQEDSAVYLCASSSPPRPEAFFGQGTRLTVV.

V usage is TRBV11-2 and J usage is TRBJ1-2, with D hard to call. V gave up 2 bases and J gave up 4 bases, with 11 bases separating them. The CDR3 has 14 amino acids. In germline, CDR1 is SGHAT, CDR2 FQNNGV. The DNA of the CDR3 is TGTGCCAGCAGCTTACGGGAAGGTTCCTATGGCTACACCTTC. The encoded protein is CASSLREGSYGYTF.

V and J are TRBV3-1 and TRBJ1-4; D unresolved. Trimming shortened V by 4 bases and J by 5 bases, and 8 bases separated the two germline ends. The CDR3 loop spans 13 amino acids. CDR1 is LGHDT and CDR2 is YNNKEL in the germline V gene (reference sequence). CDR3 residues: CASSPDINEKLFF. DNA for the CDR3: TGTGCCAGCAGCCCGGATATAAATGAAAAACTGTTTTTT.

This clonotype was recorded at least ten times. A clone one base away is much larger, so this may be a read error. This sequence joins TRBV7-6 and TRBJ1-1; D may be TRBD1 (5 bases). Germline-derived CDR1 and CDR2 are SGHVS and FNYEAQ. The CDR3 has 14 amino acids. Trimming pared 1 base from V and 1 base from J, leaving 7 bases between. CDR3 protein: CASSLGTPNTEAFF. The CDR3, as DNA: TGTGCCAGCAGCTTAGGGACACCGAACACTGAAGCTTTCTTT.

This clonotype was detected ten times or more. The rearrangement links TRBV7-8 to TRBJ2-3; maybe TRBD2 (6 bases). The CDR3 loop spans 18 amino acids. Germline V gene sequence: CDR1 SGHVS, CDR2 FQNEAQ. Deletions cut 3 bases from V and 4 bases from J, with 23 bases between. The CDR3 here is CASSFHGGLLLTPDTQYF. The CDR3 nucleotides read TGTGCCAGCAGCTTCCATGGGGGACTCCTCCTGACCCCAGATACGCAGTATTTT.

Ten or more counts support this clonotype. The chain uses TRBV7-6 and TRBJ2-7; a weak D match, TRBD1 (6 bases). CDR3 length: 13 residues. V was clipped by 5 bases and J by 3 bases, with 11 bases between them. Per germline, CDR1 SGHVS and CDR2 FNYEAQ. CDR3 nucleotide sequence: TGTGCCAGCAGCCCCAGGACAGACTACGAGCAGTACTTC. Protein sequence: CASSPRTDYEQYF.

The chain has TRBV5-1 and TRBJ2-1; 14 positions agree with TRBD2. CDR1 is SGHRS and CDR2 is YFSETQ in the germline V gene. CDR3 length equals 19 residues. Trimming cost V 4 bases and J 0 bases; bases outside gene matches: 9. The CDR3 region is CASSRRLAGGRSSYNEQFF. Written as DNA, the CDR3 is TGCGCCAGCAGCAGAAGACTAGCGGGAGGGCGCAGCTCCTACAATGAGCAGTTCTTC.

This clonotype has more than one count but fewer than ten. The chain joins TRBV7-2 to TRBJ2-1; TRBD2 agrees at 7 bases. This CDR3 spans 16 amino acids. Germline values: CDR1 SGHTA, CDR2 FQGNSA. V gave up 2 bases and J gave up 2 bases; unmatched junction bases: 6. DNA of the CDR3: TGTGCCAGCAGCTTATCGAGCGGGGTACCCTACAATGAGCAGTTCTTC. The encoded protein is CASSLSSGVPYNEQFF.

V usage is TRBV11-1 and J usage is TRBJ2-1; 8 bases line up with TRBD1. This CDR3 has 15 amino acids. Trimming removed 6 bases from V and 3 bases from J; junction bases left unmatched: 7. Germline loops: CDR1 SGHAT, CDR2 FQDESV (reference sequence). The chain's CDR3 is CASREDREFYNEQFF. As DNA, the CDR3 is TGTGCCAGCAGAGAGGACAGGGAGTTCTACAATGAGCAGTTCTTC.

This clonotype was seen ten or more times. This chain uses TRBV7-2 with TRBJ1-5; D might be TRBD1 (5 bases). Germline V lookup: CDR1 SGHTA, CDR2 FQGNSA. With 3 bases removed from V and 8 bases from J, the gap between germline ends came to 11 bases. This CDR3 is 13 amino acids long. The CDR3 is CASSFRAGEPQHF. The CDR3 DNA sequence: TGTGCCAGCAGCTTCAGGGCCGGGGAGCCCCAGCATTTT.

Remarks on this clonotype: At one boundary the junction diverges from the germline segment, which might be a read error. The chain uses TRBV5-1 and TRBJ2-5; the D is unclear. Germline CDR1 and CDR2: SGHRS and YFSETQ. The CDR3 length is 15 residues. The CDR3 region has the DNA TGCGCCAGCAGCGGCTCCCCCAAGGCCCAAGAGACCCTGTACTTC. Encoded protein: CASSGSPKAQETLYF.

This clonotype was observed a handful of times. This chain connects TRBV6-2 or TRBV6-3 to TRBJ2-5; TRBD2 agrees at 7 bases. The germline gives CDR1 MNHEY, CDR2 SVGEGT. This CDR3 is built from 14 residues. Trimming cost V 6 bases and J 5 bases; bases outside gene matches: 9. CDR3 nucleotides: TGTGCCAGCAGAATAGCGGGCCACCGGGAGACCCAGTACTTC. Protein product: CASRIAGHRETQYF.

The chain recombines TRBV20-1 with TRBJ2-3; 10 bases map to TRBD2. The CDR3 spans 16 residues. The V segment lost 4 bases and the J segment 1 base; nucleotides outside the gene matches: 8. The germline CDR1 and CDR2 sequences are DFQATT and SNEGSKA (reference sequence). In DNA form, the CDR3 reads TGCAGTGCTAACCCATTAGCGGGAGGAGGCACAGATACGCAGTATTTT. It codes for CSANPLAGGGTDTQYF.

The chain joins TRBV4-3 to TRBJ1-2, with D hard to call. Germline-derived CDR1 and CDR2 are LGHNA and YSLEER. The CDR3 is 13 residues long. Trimming removed 0 bases from V and 5 bases from J, with 7 bases in between. In DNA form, the CDR3 reads TGCGCCAGCAGCCAAGACAGAACATATGGCTACACCTTC. This encodes CASSQDRTYGYTF.

There are a few counts of this clonotype. The chain joins TRBV7-2 to TRBJ2-7; D is unclear. In germline, CDR1 is SGHTA, CDR2 FQGNSA. V shed 1 base and J shed 7 bases, with 11 bases lying between them. The CDR3 spans 13 residues. CDR3 residues: CASSLDKSREQYF. Here the CDR3 DNA reads TGTGCCAGCAGCTTAGATAAATCCCGGGAGCAGTACTTC.

The table lists this clonotype with many counts. This CDR3 is CASSLAPGVAGYNEQFF. Here the CDR3 DNA reads TGTGCCAGCAGCTTAGCCCCCGGCGTGGCGGGCTACAATGAGCAGTTCTTC. The rearrangement links TRBV7-2 to TRBJ2-1; tentatively, D is TRBD2 (5 bases). Germline V gene data show CDR1 as SGHTA and CDR2 as FQGNSA. The length of the CDR3 is 17 residues. V lost 0 bases and J lost 3, with 15 bases in between.

This clonotype turned up a few times. V gene TRBV18 combines with J gene TRBJ1-1; no firm D call. Per germline, CDR1 KGHSH and CDR2 LQKENI. The V end lost 1 base, the J end lost 8 bases, and 11 bases lay between the germline ends. This CDR3 spans 13 amino acids. The DNA for the CDR3 is TGTGCCAGCTCACCACAGTCTTCCGGGGAAGCTTTCTTT. As protein: CASSPQSSGEAFF.

This clonotype has just a few counts. This sequence joins TRBV29-1 and TRBJ1-3; D gene uncertain. The germline gives CDR1 SQVTM, CDR2 ANQGSEA. This CDR3 has 11 residues. With 7 bases removed from V and 7 bases from J, the gap between germline ends came to 11 bases. CDR3 bases: TGCAGCGCTATCGCGAGGAACACCATATATTTT. Protein: CSAIARNTIYF.

The rearrangement uses TRBV9 and TRBJ2-7; TRBD1 aligns across 8 bases. Unmatched junction bases numbered 7, after V lost 0 bases and J lost 5 bases. Germline loops: CDR1 SGDLS, CDR2 YYNGEE. This CDR3 has 15 amino acids. CDR3 in amino acids: CASSVGAGGEDEQYF. The CDR3 coding sequence is TGTGCCAGCAGCGTAGGGGCAGGGGGCGAAGACGAGCAGTACTTC.

The gene calls are TRBV28 and TRBJ1-1; TRBD1 agrees at 7 bases. The CDR3 has 13 residues. The junction had 4 bases not matched to a gene; V was cut back by 5 bases and J by 4 bases. Per germline, CDR1 MDHEN and CDR2 SYDVKM. In nucleotides, the CDR3 is TGTGCCAGCAGTCGCCACAGGGGCACTGAAGCTTTCTTT. Its translation is CASSRHRGTEAFF.

The rearrangement uses TRBV2 and TRBJ2-1; D remains unclear. CDR1 is SNHLY, CDR2 FYNNEI, per germline. V was clipped by 6 bases and J by 3 bases, with 9 bases between them. The CDR3 has 13 amino acids. As DNA, the CDR3 is TGTGCCAGCAGCGAATCCCACTACAATGAGCAGTTCTTC. Protein: CASSESHYNEQFF. The whole variable domain, remainder taken from reference TRBV2 and TRBJ2-1, is EPEVTQTPSHQVTQMGQEVILRCVPISNHLYFYWYRQILGQKVEFLVSFYNNEISEKSEIFDDQFSVERPDGSNFTLKIRSTKLEDSAMYFCASSESHYNEQFFGPGTRLTVL.

The rearrangement uses TRBV5-6 and TRBJ1-6; D not resolved. Germline V gives CDR1 SGHDT, CDR2 YYEEEE. The CDR3 is 17 residues long. V lost 2 bases to trimming and J lost 0 bases, with 12 bases between them. CDR3 residues: CASSFWAGSSYNSPLHF. Written as DNA, the CDR3 is TGTGCCAGCAGCTTCTGGGCGGGAAGCTCCTATAATTCACCCCTCCACTTT.